This TCR beta chain was captured in a study of blood T cell repertoires in COVID-19. Study-wide context: The United States, Italy and Spain were the sources of the acute and convalescent COVID-19 samples. PBMCs, B-cell-depleted T cells, or T cells were the source of the cDNA or gDNA that made up the material.

The germline V gene has CDR1 SGHRS and CDR2 YFSETQ. V dropped 0 bases and J dropped 5 bases, with 15 bases sitting between them. The CDR3 runs to 15 residues. Source study methods: How many nucleated cells were present was estimated from reference gene primer amplification. Sequenced by immunoSEQ multiplex PCR; TCRdb stores in-frame clones only, minus some. That table gives V, J and clone size, and the DNA gave D and trimming. Of around 71,000 clones listed, just under 85% are singletons. Sequenced sample: peripheral blood. The TCR comes from a man in his 70s with acute or convalescent COVID-19. The chain links TRBV5-1 to TRBJ2-7; the D is unclear. This CDR3 is CASSLAGARTDEQYF. The CDR3 coding sequence is TGCGCCAGCAGCTTGGCCGGAGCCCGTACGGACGAGCAGTACTTC.